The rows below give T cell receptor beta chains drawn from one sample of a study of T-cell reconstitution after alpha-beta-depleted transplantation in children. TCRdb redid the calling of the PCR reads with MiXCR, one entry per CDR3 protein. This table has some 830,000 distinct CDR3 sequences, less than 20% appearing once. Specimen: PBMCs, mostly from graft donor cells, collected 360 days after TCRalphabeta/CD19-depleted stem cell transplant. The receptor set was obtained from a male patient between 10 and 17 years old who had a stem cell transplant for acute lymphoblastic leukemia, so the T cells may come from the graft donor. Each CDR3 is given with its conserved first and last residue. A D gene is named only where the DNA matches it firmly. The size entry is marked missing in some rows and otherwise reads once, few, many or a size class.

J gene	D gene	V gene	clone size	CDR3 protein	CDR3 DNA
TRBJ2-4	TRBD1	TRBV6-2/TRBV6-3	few	CASSYRRDRGAIVAKNIQYF	TGTGCCAGCAGTTACCGCCGGGACAGGGGAGCCATCGTAGCCAAAAACATTCAGTACTTC
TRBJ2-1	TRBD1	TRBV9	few	CASSVEGQGDDEQFF	TGTGCCAGCAGCGTAGAAGGACAGGGGGATGATGAGCAGTTCTTC
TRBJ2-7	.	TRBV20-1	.	CSARDQTGQSYEQYF	TGCAGTGCTAGAGATCAGACAGGACAATCCTACGAGCAGTACTTC
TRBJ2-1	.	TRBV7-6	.	CASSFYRDKVYNEQFF	TGTGCCAGCAGCTTCTACCGGGACAAGGTTTATAATGAGCAGTTCTTC
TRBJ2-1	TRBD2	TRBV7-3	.	CASSFPRSGRGNEQFF	TGTGCCAGCAGCTTCCCCAGGAGCGGGAGGGGCAATGAGCAGTTCTTC
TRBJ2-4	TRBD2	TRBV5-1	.	CASSSGLAYIKAKNIQYF	TGCGCCAGCAGCTCGGGACTAGCGTATATAAAAGCCAAAAACATTCAGTACTTC
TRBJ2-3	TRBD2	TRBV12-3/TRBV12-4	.	CASSFSGTRGDTQYF	TGTGCCAGCAGCTTTAGCGGGACCCGGGGAGATACGCAGTATTTT
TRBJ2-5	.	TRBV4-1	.	CASSRGPGGGETQYF	TGCGCCAGCAGCCGCGGACCCGGGGGAGGAGAGACCCAGTACTTC
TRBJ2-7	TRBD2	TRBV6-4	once	CASSDSNPGLAVYEQYF	TGTGCCAGCAGTGACTCGAACCCGGGACTAGCGGTCTACGAGCAGTACTTC
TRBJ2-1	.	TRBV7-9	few	CATDEGGEQFF	TGTGCCACCGACGAGGGGGGTGAGCAGTTCTTC
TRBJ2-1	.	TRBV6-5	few	CASSYDRTHNEQFF	TGTGCCAGCAGTTACGATCGGACGCATAATGAGCAGTTCTTC
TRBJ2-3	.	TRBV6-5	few	CASSYSRARADTQYF	TGTGCCAGCAGTTACTCGAGGGCCAGGGCAGATACGCAGTATTTT
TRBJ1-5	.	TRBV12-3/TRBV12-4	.	CASQQGPNQPQHF	TGTGCCAGCCAGCAGGGCCCCAATCAGCCCCAGCATTTT
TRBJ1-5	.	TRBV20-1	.	CSAADTRRGNQPQHF	TGCAGTGCTGCCGACACACGCAGGGGCAATCAGCCCCAGCATTTT
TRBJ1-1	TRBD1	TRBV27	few	CASTTGGMTTEAFF	TGTGCCAGCACGACAGGGGGGATGACCACTGAAGCTTTCTTT
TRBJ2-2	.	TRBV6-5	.	CASSYSLNTGELFF	TGTGCCAGCAGTTACTCCCTTAACACCGGGGAGCTGTTTTTT
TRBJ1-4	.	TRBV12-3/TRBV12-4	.	CASQAPTNEKLFF	TGTGCCAGCCAGGCTCCAACTAATGAAAAACTGTTTTTT
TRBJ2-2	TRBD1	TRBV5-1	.	CASSFGLQGAPGTGELFF	TGCGCCAGCAGCTTTGGGCTACAGGGGGCGCCGGGCACCGGGGAGCTGTTTTTT
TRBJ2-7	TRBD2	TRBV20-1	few	CSARALAASYEQYF	TGCAGTGCTAGAGCCCTAGCGGCCTCCTACGAGCAGTACTTC
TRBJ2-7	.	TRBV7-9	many	CASSLIPRTYEQYF	TGTGCCAGCAGCTTAATTCCCAGAACCTACGAGCAGTACTTC
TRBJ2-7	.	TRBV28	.	CASTGIWSYEQYF	TGTGCCAGTACAGGGATCTGGTCCTACGAGCAGTACTTC
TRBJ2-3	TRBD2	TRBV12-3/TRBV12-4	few	CASSFREGTDTQYF	TGTGCCAGCAGTTTCAGGGAGGGGACAGATACGCAGTATTTT
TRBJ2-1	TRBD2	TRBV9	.	CASSPGLAGVNSYNEQFF	TGTGCCAGCAGCCCCGGACTAGCGGGAGTGAACTCCTACAATGAGCAGTTCTTC
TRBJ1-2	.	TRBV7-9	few	CASSLLRTSLGYTF	TGTGCCAGCAGCTTACTTAGGACGTCTCTTGGCTACACCTTC
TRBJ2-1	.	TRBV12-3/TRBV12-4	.	CASILFGTNYNEQFF	TGTGCCAGCATTCTATTCGGCACCAATTACAATGAGCAGTTCTTC
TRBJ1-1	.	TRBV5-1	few	CASRDSGNTEAFF	TGCGCCAGCAGGGACTCTGGGAACACTGAAGCTTTCTTT
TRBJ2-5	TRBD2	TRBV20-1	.	CSAGASGRLQETQYF	TGCAGTGCGGGGGCTAGCGGGAGGTTACAAGAGACCCAGTACTTC
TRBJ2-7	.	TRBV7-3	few	CASSLTPQWPYEQYF	TGTGCCAGCAGCTTAACGCCCCAGTGGCCTTACGAGCAGTACTTC
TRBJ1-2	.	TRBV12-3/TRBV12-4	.	CASSNGFYGYTF	TGTGCCAGCAGCAATGGGTTCTATGGCTACACCTTC
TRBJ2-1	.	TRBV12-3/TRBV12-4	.	CASSPATGSYNEQFF	TGTGCCAGCAGTCCCGCGACAGGATCCTACAATGAGCAGTTCTTC
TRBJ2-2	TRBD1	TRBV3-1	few	CASSPQPGQGTSGELFF	TGTGCCAGCAGCCCTCAACCGGGACAGGGGACCTCCGGGGAGCTGTTTTTT
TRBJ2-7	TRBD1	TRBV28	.	CASSPMRPGGFYEQYF	TGTGCCAGCAGTCCCATGAGACCAGGGGGCTTCTACGAGCAGTACTTC
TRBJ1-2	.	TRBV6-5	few	CASSYGARGYGYTF	TGTGCCAGCAGTTACGGGGCCAGGGGCTATGGCTACACCTTC
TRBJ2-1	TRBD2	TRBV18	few	CASSRPGLAGGLYNEQFF	TGTGCCAGCTCACGTCCGGGACTAGCGGGAGGATTATACAATGAGCAGTTCTTC
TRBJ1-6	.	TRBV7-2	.	CASSLGFGRGVLALHF	TGTGCCAGCAGCTTAGGCTTCGGCAGGGGTGTATTGGCCCTCCACTTT
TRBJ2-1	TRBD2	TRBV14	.	CASSPPVAGAHNEQFF	TGTGCCAGCAGCCCCCCGGTAGCGGGAGCCCACAATGAGCAGTTCTTC
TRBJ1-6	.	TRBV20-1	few	CSARGYGVLRDSPLHF	TGCAGTGCTAGAGGGTACGGGGTATTGAGGGATTCACCCCTCCACTTT
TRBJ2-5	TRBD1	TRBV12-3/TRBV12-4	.	CASSLGVGQGVQETQYF	TGTGCCAGCAGTTTAGGGGTAGGACAGGGAGTCCAAGAGACCCAGTACTTC
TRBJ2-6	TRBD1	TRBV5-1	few	CASSLVVPRQGLRGANVLTF	TGCGCCAGCAGCTTGGTGGTCCCTCGACAGGGCTTAAGGGGGGCCAACGTCCTGACTTTC
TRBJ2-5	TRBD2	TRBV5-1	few	CASSPWTSETQYF	TGCGCCAGCAGCCCGTGGACTAGCGAGACCCAGTACTTC
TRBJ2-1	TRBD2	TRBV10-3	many	CAISGKRESYNEQFF	TGTGCCATCAGTGGAAAGCGGGAGTCTTACAATGAGCAGTTCTTC
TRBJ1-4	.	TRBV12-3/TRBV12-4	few	CASSLDIVNEKLFF	TGTGCCAGCAGTTTAGACATCGTTAATGAAAAACTGTTTTTT
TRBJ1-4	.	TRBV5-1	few	CASSFTGNRGPATNEKLFF	TGCGCCAGCAGCTTTACGGGGAATAGGGGACCTGCAACTAATGAAAAACTGTTTTTT
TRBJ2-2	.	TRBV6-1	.	CASISPWNTGELFF	TGTGCCAGCATAAGTCCCTGGAACACCGGGGAGCTGTTTTTT
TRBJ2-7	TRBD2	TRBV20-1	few	CSARELAGNFYEQYF	TGCAGTGCTAGGGAGCTAGCGGGAAACTTCTACGAGCAGTACTTC
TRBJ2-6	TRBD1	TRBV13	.	CASSSFLGQDLLAGANVLTF	TGTGCCAGCAGCTCCTTTCTCGGACAGGACCTACTAGCTGGGGCCAACGTCCTGACTTTC
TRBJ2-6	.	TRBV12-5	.	CASGSRGGANVLTF	TGTGCTAGTGGTTCTCGGGGTGGGGCCAACGTCCTGACTTTC
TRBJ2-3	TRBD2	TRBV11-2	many	CASSPQSRDYDPQYF	TGTGCCAGCAGCCCCCAGTCCCGGGACTATGATCCGCAGTATTTT
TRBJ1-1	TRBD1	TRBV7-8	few	CASSPETGENTEAFF	TGTGCCAGCAGCCCCGAGACAGGGGAAAACACTGAAGCTTTCTTT
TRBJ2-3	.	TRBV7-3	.	CASTKSHSTDTQYF	TGTGCCAGCACTAAATCGCATTCCACAGATACGCAGTATTTT
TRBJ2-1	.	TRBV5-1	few	CASSLASSNEQFF	TGCGCCAGCAGCTTGGCGAGTAGCAATGAGCAGTTCTTC
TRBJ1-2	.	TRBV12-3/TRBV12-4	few	CASSLGLTYGYTF	TGTGCCAGCAGTTTAGGGTTGACCTATGGCTACACCTTC
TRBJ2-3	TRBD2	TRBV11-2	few	CASSLEETSVSTDTQYF	TGTGCCAGCAGCTTAGAAGAGACTAGCGTGAGCACAGATACGCAGTATTTT
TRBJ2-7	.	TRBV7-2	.	CASSLWSTGFNEQYF	TGTGCCAGCAGCTTATGGTCAACAGGGTTCAACGAGCAGTACTTC